The entry below describes one T cell receptor (beta chain). The CDR3 has 15 amino acids. The germline gives CDR1 SGDLS, CDR2 YYNGEE. Trimming removed 2 bases at V and 5 bases at J, with 17 bases between. These data are taken from a study of T cell changes during pregnancy in multiple sclerosis. The repertoire was sequenced with immunoSEQ multiplex PCR; TCRdb's copy has only in-frame clones and lacks some. The data hold roughly 100,000 clones, with about 90% observed a single time. The sequencing here drew on peripheral blood, taken before pregnancy. The clonotype originates from a female donor with multiple sclerosis, enrolled in a pregnancy study. The chain joins TRBV9 to TRBJ2-7, with D maybe TRBD1 (7 bases). The CDR3 DNA is TGTGCCAGCAGCGTCTCCAGGGGGGTCTTGAACGAGCAGTACTTC. Translating gives CASSVSRGVLNEQYF.